These 12 T cell receptor beta chains were all obtained from the same sample, sequenced in a study of T cells in Graves' hyperthyroidism and ophthalmopathy. Amplification of TCR beta CDR3 regions used RNA as the template. The HTBI primer set was used in a first-round RT-PCR of the TCR CDR3. TCRdb used MiXCR to reprocess the multiplex PCR reads, holding one entry per CDR3 protein. The sample shows 400,000 to 450,000 distinct CDR3 sequences, 14% to 15% of them seen only once. The sequencing sample was made of blood. The receptors shown here come from a man in his late teens or twenties with Graves' ophthalmopathy.

As for this clonotype: A much bigger clone sits one base away, suggesting this may be a read error. This sequence joins TRBV2 and TRBJ1-5; TRBD1 matches at 7 bases. This CDR3 is 13 amino acids long. Germline CDR1 SNHLY, CDR2 FYNNEI. This CDR3 is CASSGDSNQPHHF. The CDR3 DNA reads TGTGCCAGCAGTGGGGACAGTAATCAGCCCCACCATTTT.

This chain links TRBV5-1 with TRBJ2-2; D uncertain. V gave up 4 bases and J gave up 3 bases, with 10 bases separating them. Germline V gene sequence: CDR1 SGHRS, CDR2 YFSETQ. The CDR3 runs to 14 residues. CDR3 sequence: CASSGVRHTGELFF. The CDR3 coding sequence is TGCGCCAGCAGCGGGGTGAGGCACACCGGGGAGCTGTTTTTT.

This clonotype was found many times. The chain combines TRBV7-9 with TRBJ2-3; D unclear. Trimming removed 3 bases at V and 4 bases at J, with 8 bases between. Germline V gives CDR1 SEHNR, CDR2 FQNEAQ (reference sequence). The CDR3 length is 13 residues. The DNA of the CDR3 is TGTGCCAGCAGCTTGCTGGGCGCAGATACGCAGTATTTT. This encodes CASSLLGADTQYF.

There are many counts of this clonotype. The rearrangement links TRBV24-1 to TRBJ1-1; no firm D call. The germline CDR1 and CDR2 sequences are KGHDR and SFDVKD. With 3 bases removed from V and 6 bases from J, the gap between germline ends came to 16 bases. This CDR3 contains 15 residues. The CDR3 sequence: CATSDPRQGVAEAFF. CDR3 nucleotides: TGTGCCACCAGTGATCCGCGACAAGGTGTGGCTGAAGCTTTCTTT.

This clonotype showed up many times. The chain carries TRBV19 and TRBJ2-3; D gene uncertain. Trimming cost V 3 bases and J 0 bases, with 10 bases left between them. Germline values: CDR1 LNHDA, CDR2 SQIVND (reference sequence). The CDR3 spans 15 residues. CDR3 residues: CASSIGRMSTDTQYF. Here the CDR3 DNA reads TGTGCCAGTAGTATCGGCCGCATGAGCACAGATACGCAGTATTTT.

In its sample, this clonotype was seen a few times. This chain uses TRBV6-1 with TRBJ2-7; 9 nucleotides match TRBD2. CDR1 MNHNS and CDR2 SASEGT come from the germline V gene. V lost 6 bases and J lost 5; bases outside the gene matches: 14. CDR3 length: 16 residues. The CDR3 region is CASRNSLAGTQDEQYF. CDR3 nucleotides: TGTGCCAGCAGAAACAGTCTAGCGGGAACTCAGGACGAGCAGTACTTC.

This clonotype showed up many times. The rearrangement links TRBV6-1 to TRBJ2-7; a possible D gene is TRBD1 (7 bases). The CDR3 is 15 residues long. Germline loops: CDR1 MNHNS, CDR2 SASEGT. V gave up 2 bases and J gave up 1 base, with 12 bases separating them. Here the CDR3 DNA reads TGTGCCAGCAGTGAACTTCAGGGGGGATCCTACGAGCAGTACTTC. This sequence encodes CASSELQGGSYEQYF.

This clonotype was detected many times. The chain uses TRBV2 and TRBJ1-2; 8 bases line up with TRBD1. CDR3 size: 14 residues. Germline lookup yields CDR1 SNHLY and CDR2 FYNNEI. The ends lost 7 bases at V and 4 bases at J; junction bases unmatched: 8. As DNA, the CDR3 is TGTGCCAGCAATGCAGGGACAGGAGCCTATGGCTACACCTTC. It is translated as CASNAGTGAYGYTF.

This clonotype was counted ten times or more. The gene calls are TRBV2 and TRBJ2-7, with D possibly matching TRBD2 (5 bases). Germline V gene data show CDR1 as SNHLY and CDR2 as FYNNEI. Trimming took off 7 bases at V and 4 bases at J, with 17 bases between the two ends. The CDR3 contains 14 residues. CDR3 sequence (DNA): TGTGCCAGCACACCGGGAAACAATTTATACGAGCAGTACTTC. Residues: CASTPGNNLYEQYF.

The chain has TRBV27 and TRBJ2-7, with D possibly being TRBD2 (5 bases). Germline-derived CDR1 and CDR2 are MNHEY and SMNVEV (reference sequence). The CDR3 length is 15 residues. Deletions cut 0 bases from V and 3 bases from J, with 12 bases between. CDR3 loop: CASSLSGLILYEQYF. In nucleotides, the CDR3 is TGTGCCAGCAGTTTATCCGGACTTATCCTCTACGAGCAGTACTTC.

In DNA, the CDR3 is TGCGCCAGCAGCTCGGGAGACAGCAACCTAGCCAAAAACATTCAGTACTTC. Translation: CASSSGDSNLAKNIQYF. The V call is TRBV5-1, the J call TRBJ2-4, with D perhaps TRBD2 (6 bases). CDR1 and CDR2 from the germline V gene are SGHRS and YFSETQ. V lost 3 bases to trimming and J lost 0 bases, with 16 bases between them. The CDR3 covers 17 residues.

This clonotype was recorded at least ten times. This chain joins TRBV5-4 and TRBJ2-3, with no clear D. Trimming took off 7 bases at V and 0 bases at J, with 9 bases between the two ends. CDR1 is SGHNT and CDR2 is YYREEE in the germline V gene (reference sequence). The CDR3 has 13 residues. CDR3 sequence (DNA): TGTGCCAGCGGGGTAATTAGCACAGATACGCAGTATTTT. Its translation is CASGVISTDTQYF.